The 27 T cell receptor beta chains given below trace back to one sample, sequenced in a study of T-cell memory formation after mild COVID-19. TCRdb recomputed calls from the 5' RACE reads with MiXCR, one row per CDR3 protein. The table lists some 270,000 distinct CDR3 sequences, roughly 14% of them singletons. What was sequenced was PBMCs or a T cell subset sorted from them (not recorded which). These receptors all come from an adult woman who had mild COVID-19 (a few samples of this study predate the infection). Cell type and time point are not known.

The sample holds a few counts of this clonotype. The rearrangement links TRBV20-1 to TRBJ1-5; the match to TRBD1 covers 9 bases. The CDR3 spans 15 residues. V shed 6 bases, J shed 2 bases, and the junction held 8 bases outside the gene matches. CDR1 is DFQATT and CDR2 is SNEGSKA in the germline V gene (reference sequence). In DNA, the CDR3 is TGCAGTGCCATACAGGGGGCGGCCCGCAATCAGCCCCAGCATTTT. Its translation: CSAIQGAARNQPQHF.

This clonotype was seen only a few times. The chain recombines TRBV7-8 with TRBJ2-7; D might be TRBD2 (6 bases). The CDR3 totals 15 residues. From germline, CDR1 is SGHVS and CDR2 FQNEAQ. V was cut by 1 base and J by 6 bases, with 16 bases left in between. Here the CDR3 DNA reads TGTGCCAGCAGCTTAGGAAGGAGGGGTAGGGGCGAGCAGTACTTC. It is translated as CASSLGRRGRGEQYF. Drawing the rest from reference TRBV7-8 and TRBJ2-7, the complete variable domain is GAGVSQSPRYKVAKRGQDVALRCDPISGHVSLFWYQQALGQGPEFLTYFQNEAQLDKSGLPSDRFFAERPEGSVSTLKIQRTQQEDSAVYLCASSLGRRGRGEQYFGPGTRLTVT.

There are a few counts of this clonotype. The chain is built from TRBV11-2 and TRBJ2-2, with a weak D call TRBD2 (5 bases). From germline, CDR1 is SGHAT and CDR2 FQNNGV. Trimming took off 2 bases at V and 6 bases at J, with 13 bases between the two ends. This CDR3 has 15 amino acids. The CDR3 spells CASSLRGSGSGELFF. CDR3 DNA: TGTGCCAGCAGCTTACGGGGATCGGGGTCCGGGGAGCTGTTTTTT.

This clonotype has just a few counts. The chain carries TRBV14 and TRBJ2-7; D is tentatively TRBD1 or TRBD2 (6 bases each). Germline CDR1 SGHDN, CDR2 FVKESK. The CDR3 contains 15 residues. The V end was cut by 4 bases, the J end by 3 bases, with 16 bases between. CDR3 sequence: CASSLIGGSLYEQYF. In DNA form, the CDR3 reads TGTGCCAGCAGCCTCATAGGGGGGAGCCTCTACGAGCAGTACTTC. Variable domain in full (rest from reference TRBV14 and TRBJ2-7): EAGVTQFPSHSVIEKGQTVTLRCDPISGHDNLYWYRRVMGKEIKFLLHFVKESKQDESGMPNNRFLAERTGGTYSTLKVQPAELEDSGVYFCASSLIGGSLYEQYFGPGTRLTVT.

This clonotype was picked up one time. The chain links TRBV15 to TRBJ1-2, with D possibly matching TRBD1 (5 bases). V was trimmed by 3 bases and J by 4 bases, leaving 12 bases between them. Germline CDR1 reads LNHNV; CDR2 reads YYDKDF (reference sequence). This CDR3 spans 14 amino acids. The CDR3 sequence: CATSRGDGAYGYTF. DNA for the CDR3: TGTGCCACCAGCAGGGGGGACGGCGCCTATGGCTACACCTTC.

The chain links TRBV20-1 to TRBJ1-1; D call uncertain. The germline CDR1 and CDR2 sequences are DFQATT and SNEGSKA (reference sequence). CDR3 length equals 12 residues. With 1 base removed from V and 4 bases from J, the gap between germline ends came to 7 bases. CDR3: CSARASLTEAFF. DNA for the CDR3: TGCAGTGCTAGAGCCAGCCTCACTGAAGCTTTCTTT.

The chain carries TRBV6-2 or TRBV6-3 and TRBJ2-7; 8 nucleotides agree with TRBD1. This CDR3 spans 15 amino acids. V lost 0 bases and J lost 2; bases outside the gene matches: 3. Germline V CDR1 and CDR2: MNHEY, SVGEGT. CDR3 loop: CASSYSDRATYEQYF. The CDR3 nucleotides read TGTGCCAGCAGTTACTCGGACAGGGCGACCTACGAGCAGTACTTC.

The rearrangement joins TRBV7-2 to TRBJ2-7; TRBD1 matches at 9 bases. J gave up 3 bases and V 5 bases, and 8 bases lay outside the gene matches. The CDR3 loop spans 15 amino acids. Looked up from germline, CDR1 is SGHTA and CDR2 is FQGNSA. CDR3 DNA sequence: TGTGCCAGCAGCCGCCCCGGGACAGGGCGCTACGAGCAGTACTTC. Encoded protein: CASSRPGTGRYEQYF.

The rearrangement uses TRBV7-9 and TRBJ1-6; 9 bases line up with TRBD1. There are 16 residues in the CDR3. Germline CDR1 and CDR2: SEHNR and FQNEAQ (reference sequence). The V gene end was trimmed by 5 bases and the J gene end by 4 bases; junction bases not matched to a gene: 6. In nucleotides, the CDR3 is TGTGCCAGCAGCACGACCGACAGGGGGTATAATTCACCCCTCCACTTT. Translating it yields CASSTTDRGYNSPLHF.

The chain is built from TRBV25-1 and TRBJ2-7; possibly TRBD1 or TRBD2 for D (6 bases each). V lost 3 bases and J lost 4, with 16 bases in between. The CDR3 runs 15 residues. Germline lookup yields CDR1 MGHDK and CDR2 SYGVNS. The chain's CDR3 is CASSEHGGPRYEQYF. The CDR3 region has the DNA TGTGCCAGCAGTGAGCACGGGGGCCCAAGGTACGAGCAGTACTTC.

The table lists this clonotype with many counts. V and J are TRBV7-2 and TRBJ2-5; a possible D gene is TRBD2 (6 bases). Trimming stripped 8 bases from V and 2 bases from J, with 9 bases between. CDR1 and CDR2 (germline): SGHTA, FQGNSA. The CDR3 spans 12 residues. CDR3 in DNA: TGTGCCAGCCGCCGGGGGCAAGAGACCCAGTACTTC. It is translated as CASRRGQETQYF.

This chain links TRBV27 with TRBJ2-3; TRBD2 matches 13 bases. Looked up from germline, CDR1 is MNHEY and CDR2 is SMNVEV (reference sequence). The CDR3 sequence is 17 residues long. Germline trimming cut 6 bases from V and 4 bases from J; bases unmatched to any gene: 10. The CDR3 nucleotides read TGTGCCAGCAGCCTCGACACTAGCGGGGGGGCCGCAGATACGCAGTATTTT. This translates into CASSLDTSGGAADTQYF.

This clonotype was observed a few times. The gene calls are TRBV2 and TRBJ2-1, with D possibly TRBD2 on 5 matching bases. V was trimmed by 5 bases and J by 3 bases, leaving 14 bases between them. Germline-derived CDR1 and CDR2 are SNHLY and FYNNEI. This CDR3 contains 15 residues. The CDR3 region is CASSFGGSYYNEQFF. The CDR3 nucleotides read TGTGCCAGCAGTTTCGGCGGGTCTTACTACAATGAGCAGTTCTTC.

The chain carries TRBV9 and TRBJ1-1, with TRBD1 identical over 8 bases. V lost 1 base, J lost 4 bases, and 6 bases stayed unmatched. The CDR3 consists of 15 residues. Per the germline V gene, CDR1 is SGDLS and CDR2 is YYNGEE. The CDR3 reads CASSVQGAGVTEAFF. Here the CDR3 DNA reads TGTGCCAGCAGCGTACAGGGGGCGGGGGTCACTGAAGCTTTCTTT.

The rearrangement links TRBV20-1 to TRBJ1-5; D gene uncertain. The germline V and J ends were trimmed by 3 bases and 7 bases, with 7 bases remaining between them. The CDR3 is 11 residues long. Germline values: CDR1 DFQATT, CDR2 SNEGSKA (reference sequence). The CDR3 region is CSARGQQPQHF. In DNA form, the CDR3 reads TGCAGTGCTAGGGGTCAGCAGCCCCAGCATTTT.

DNA of the CDR3: TGTGCCAGCAGGACAGGGGACAGAACTGGGGAGCAGTACTTC. Protein sequence: CASRTGDRTGEQYF. The chain joins TRBV7-3 to TRBJ2-7, with 8 positions matching TRBD1. J was trimmed by 7 bases and V by 6 bases; bases with no gene match: 11. CDR3 length: 14 amino acids. Germline assignment: CDR1 SGHTA and CDR2 FQGTGA.

This clonotype was detected once. The gene calls are TRBV7-2 and TRBJ1-4; D may be TRBD1 (5 bases). This CDR3 contains 14 residues. Germline CDR1 SGHTA, CDR2 FQGNSA. Trimming shortened V by 2 bases and J by 8 bases, and 12 bases separated the two germline ends. The CDR3, as DNA: TGTGCCAGCAGCTTATCGGGGGTTCGCGAAAAACTGTTTTTT. This sequence encodes CASSLSGVREKLFF. Combining the CDR3 with reference TRBV7-2 and TRBJ1-4 gives the whole variable domain GAGVSQSPSNKVTEKGKDVELRCDPISGHTALYWYRQSLGQGLEFLIYFQGNSAPDKSGLPSDRFSAERTGGSVSTLTIQRTQQEDSAVYLCASSLSGVREKLFFGSGTQLSVL.

The chain links TRBV12-3 or TRBV12-4 to TRBJ2-1; 10 nucleotides align to TRBD2. The CDR3 has 17 residues. V dropped 3 bases and J dropped 0; count of bases not matched to a gene: 5. DNA for the CDR3: TGTGCCAGCAGTTTTTTTGGGACTAGCGACTCCTACAATGAGCAGTTCTTC. Amino acids: CASSFFGTSDSYNEQFF.

This clonotype was recorded a few times. The chain has TRBV7-9 and TRBJ1-1; D is possibly TRBD1 (5 bases). Trimming took off 5 bases at V and 0 bases at J, with 22 bases between the two ends. The CDR3 covers 18 residues. Germline V CDR1 and CDR2: SEHNR, FQNEAQ (reference sequence). The DNA of the CDR3 is TGTGCCAGCAGCCCCCGAGCCGGACAAAGGGTGATGAACACTGAAGCTTTCTTT. It yields the protein CASSPRAGQRVMNTEAFF.

This chain connects TRBV9 to TRBJ2-7, with unresolved D. Per the germline V gene, CDR1 is SGDLS and CDR2 is YYNGEE. The CDR3 is made up of 16 amino acids. V lost 0 bases and J lost 0, with 13 bases in between. The chain's CDR3 is CASSVASGSSSYEQYF. CDR3 bases: TGTGCCAGCAGCGTAGCTTCTGGATCTAGCTCCTACGAGCAGTACTTC.

In nucleotides, the CDR3 is TGCGCCAGCAGCTGGGACAGCCCCGGGGAGCTGTTTTTT. Its protein is CASSWDSPGELFF. The chain employs TRBV5-1 and TRBJ2-2, with TRBD1 matching over 7 bases. Germline trimming cut 3 bases from V and 6 bases from J; bases unmatched to any gene: 2. In germline, CDR1 is SGHRS, CDR2 YFSETQ. This CDR3 region has 13 residues.

This clonotype occurred a few times. The chain joins TRBV29-1 to TRBJ2-3, with D hard to call. Germline CDR1 is SQVTM and CDR2 is ANQGSEA. This CDR3 has 14 amino acids. V was cut by 4 bases and J by 4 bases, with 15 bases left in between. The DNA for the CDR3 is TGCAGCGTTGGGTTCGCGCTGGGTGCAGATACGCAGTATTTT. It yields the protein CSVGFALGADTQYF.

The chain links TRBV29-1 to TRBJ1-2; possible D gene TRBD1, 5 bases. With 4 bases removed from V and 1 base from J, the gap between germline ends came to 10 bases. The CDR3 is made up of 13 amino acids. CDR1 is SQVTM and CDR2 is ANQGSEA in the germline V gene. The CDR3 bases are TGCAGCGTTGGACAGAGACTTAACTATGGCTACACCTTC. Translating gives CSVGQRLNYGYTF.

Only a few counts were recorded for this clonotype. The chain is built from TRBV20-1 and TRBJ2-3, with 15 nucleotides matching TRBD2. Germline-derived CDR1 and CDR2 are DFQATT and SNEGSKA (reference sequence). The CDR3 covers 16 residues. Losses at the gene ends were 3 bases for V and 3 bases for J; bases not matched to a gene: 4. The CDR3 region is CSASRTSGRATDTQYF. The CDR3 DNA reads as TGCAGTGCTAGTCGGACTAGCGGGAGGGCAACAGATACGCAGTATTTT.

This clonotype has a handful of counts. This chain joins TRBV6-5 and TRBJ2-7; TRBD1 matches 7 bases. The V segment lost 5 bases and the J segment 3 bases; nucleotides outside the gene matches: 7. The CDR3 is made up of 14 amino acids. Germline assignment: CDR1 MNHEY and CDR2 SVGAGI. The CDR3: CASSHGQAGYEQYF. CDR3 nucleotides: TGTGCCAGCAGTCACGGACAGGCGGGCTACGAGCAGTACTTC.

The V call is TRBV10-3, the J call TRBJ2-7; no firm D call. Germline lookup yields CDR1 ENHRY and CDR2 SYGVKD. Trimming cost V 0 bases and J 4 bases, with 7 bases left between them. The CDR3 consists of 13 residues. The CDR3 protein is CAISESEGYEQYF. For the CDR3, the DNA is TGTGCCATCAGTGAGTCGGAAGGTTACGAGCAGTACTTC.

This clonotype came up a few times. The chain combines TRBV12-3 or TRBV12-4 with TRBJ1-6; TRBD1 is a possible D gene (6 bases). The CDR3 is 13 amino acids. V was trimmed by 5 bases and J by 8 bases, leaving 10 bases between them. DNA for the CDR3: TGTGCCAGCAGTCTCTACAGGGATTCACCCCTCCACTTT. It is translated as CASSLYRDSPLHF.